What follows are 5 T cell receptor beta chains derived from one specimen sequenced in a study of beta chain features in type 1 diabetes. The isolated RNA, all of it, was reverse transcribed, so expressed TCRB transcripts were what got sequenced. Profiling relied on immunoSEQ multiplex PCR, and the TCRdb table lists in-frame clones only, not all of them. The table has about 140,000 clones, about 7.1% seen once; the top ten hold more than 1.1%. Source material: central memory CD4+ T cells from blood. These receptors came from a woman in her thirties in good health.

In this sample, this clone turned up a few times. This rearrangement joins TRBV11-2 to TRBJ2-5, with 9 positions matching TRBD2. Germline V CDR1 and CDR2: SGHAT, FQNNGV. J was trimmed by 2 bases and V by 7 bases; bases with no gene match: 8. This CDR3 has 15 residues. CDR3 nucleotide sequence: TGTGCCAGCACCATAGCGGGAGCGACTCAAGAGACCCAGTACTTC. Translated, it gives CASTIAGATQETQYF.

The rearrangement uses TRBV19 and TRBJ2-3; 7 bases align to TRBD1. The CDR3 spans 14 residues. From germline, CDR1 is LNHDA and CDR2 SQIVND (reference sequence). J was trimmed by 2 bases and V by 4 bases; bases with no gene match: 3. Written as DNA, the CDR3 is TGTGCCAGTAGTAGGGGACAGAACACAGATACGCAGTATTTT. Translating it yields CASSRGQNTDTQYF.

The chain joins TRBV27 to TRBJ2-7; 9 bases are a match to TRBD2. Trimming took 5 bases from V and 3 from J; bases not matched to a gene: 8. CDR3 length: 15 residues. Germline CDR1 and CDR2: MNHEY and SMNVEV (reference sequence). The CDR3 protein is CASSKLAGVGYEQYF. The CDR3 nucleotides are TGTGCCAGCAGTAAATTAGCGGGAGTAGGCTACGAGCAGTACTTC.

This clone has a handful of counts. Different DNA sequences within this sample yield the same CDR3. The chain employs TRBV9 and TRBJ2-3; tentatively, D is TRBD1 (6 bases). Germline CDR1 is SGDLS and CDR2 is YYNGEE. Between the trimmed V and J ends, which lost 2 bases and 3 bases, there was a span of 10 bases. The CDR3 covers 14 residues. This CDR3 reads CASSVVGATDTQYF. The CDR3 DNA reads TGTGCCAGCAGCGTGGTGGGGGCTACAGATACGCAGTATTTT. Looking up the rest from reference TRBV9 and TRBJ2-3 gives the full variable domain: DSGVTQTPKHLITATGQRVTLRCSPRSGDLSVYWYQQSLDQGLQFLIQYYNGEERAKGNILERFSAQQFPDLHSELNLSSLELGDSALYFCASSVVGATDTQYFGPGTRLTVL.

This chain joins TRBV21-1 and TRBJ2-7; the table assigns TRBD2, which was not confirmed against the DNA. TRBV21-1 is marked as a pseudogene. This CDR3 is built from 19 residues. In DNA form, the CDR3 reads TGTGCCAGCAGCCCACAAGTCCAGCGGGAGGGCCCATCGAGCTACGAGCAGTACTTC. Residues: CASSPQVQREGPSSYEQYF.